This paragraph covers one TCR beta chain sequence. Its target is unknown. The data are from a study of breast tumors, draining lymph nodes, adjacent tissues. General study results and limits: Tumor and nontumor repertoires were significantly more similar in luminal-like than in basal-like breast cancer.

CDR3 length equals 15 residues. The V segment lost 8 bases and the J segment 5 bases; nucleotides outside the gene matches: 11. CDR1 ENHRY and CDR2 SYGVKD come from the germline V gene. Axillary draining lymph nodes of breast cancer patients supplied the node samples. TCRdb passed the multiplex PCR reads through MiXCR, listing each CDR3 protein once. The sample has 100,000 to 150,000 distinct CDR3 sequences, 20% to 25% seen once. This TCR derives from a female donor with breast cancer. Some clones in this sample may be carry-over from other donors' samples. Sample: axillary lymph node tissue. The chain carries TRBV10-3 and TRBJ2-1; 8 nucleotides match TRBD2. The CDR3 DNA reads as TGTGCCATCGCGGGGGTTGCGGGAGGAGACAATGAGCAGTTCTTC. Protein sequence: CAIAGVAGGDNEQFF.